This TCR beta chain was sequenced for a study of beta chain features in type 1 diabetes. Findings and caveats of the study: More deletions and fewer insertions at VDJ junctions were found in patients with type 1 diabetes. For Type 1 diabetes patients, all four CD4+ subsets carried TCRB CDR3s that were moderately but significantly shorter.

A sort by CD45RO/CCR7/CD25/CD127/CD95/CD27 yielded CD4+ naive, central memory, regulatory and stem cell-like memory cells. Notes on this clone: Its antigen is not identified.

All of the isolated RNA was reverse transcribed, so expressed TCRB transcripts were sequenced. Naive, central memory and regulatory T cell samples averaged roughly 3.7 million immunoSEQ reads each. TCRdb's copy holds only in-frame clones and misses some; the assay was immunoSEQ multiplex PCR. The sample lists fewer than 250,000 clones, 68% seen once, with about 0.05% in the top ten. The sequenced sample was naive CD4+ T cells from blood. The TCR comes from a man aged 25 to 40 in good health.

As DNA, the CDR3 is TGTGCCTGGAGGGCAAGGGACATTCAGTACTTC. Translated: CAWRARDIQYF. The genes are TRBV30 and TRBJ2-4; D not certain. V was shortened by 3 bases and J by 8 bases, with 8 bases between the two germline ends. CDR1 and CDR2 from the germline V gene are GTSNPN and SVGIG (reference sequence). The CDR3 extends over 11 amino acids. The full variable domain, with the rest looked up from reference TRBV30 and TRBJ2-4, is SQTIHQWPATLVQPVGSPLSLECTVEGTSNPNLYWYRQAAGRGLQLLFYSVGIGQISSEVPQNLSASRPQDRQFILSSKKLLLSDSGFYLCAWRARDIQYFGAGTRLSVL.